A selection of T cell receptor beta chains follows, all from one sample in a study of OX40 agonist ivuxolimab in advanced cancers. Method: immunoSEQ multiplex PCR; TCRdb's copy keeps in-frame clones and lacks some. The sample lists 10,000 to 12,000 clones, about three quarters occurring once. Sequencing was performed on CD4+ or CD8+ T cells sorted from blood, taken in a trial of the OX40 agonist ivuxolimab. These receptor sequences come from an adult with an advanced solid tumor such as melanoma, head and neck, liver or kidney cancer. The CDR3 runs from the conserved cysteine through the conserved F or W. The order of the fields is V gene, CDR3 length, J gene, CDR3 protein.

TRBV30	13	TRBJ1-1	CAWTYGSNTEAFF
TRBV5-5	12	TRBJ1-1	CASSLAGNEAFF
TRBV4-3	17	TRBJ2-1	CASSQDRSGGWHNEQFF
TRBV7-3	15	TRBJ2-1	CASSLGGGSYNEQFF
TRBV7-9	15	TRBJ2-7	CASSLGGPPGHEQYF
TRBV7-9	14	TRBJ2-7	CASSLDQGIYEQYF
TRBV27	19	TRBJ2-2	CASSLYPPPWDSGAGELFF
TRBV25-1	17	TRBJ2-3	CASSVRDRGLLTDTQYF
TRBV7-9	14	TRBJ1-4	CASSSEATNEKLFF
TRBV12-5	11	TRBJ2-1	CASGLGNEQFF